This TCR beta chain was captured in a study of T cells in Graves' hyperthyroidism and ophthalmopathy. Whole-study results and caveats: Peripheral blood also featured most of the thyroid clonotypes expanded above 0.001.

Of note for this clonotype: Its target is unknown.

Amplification targeted TCR beta CDR3 regions from RNA transcripts. During a first-round RT-PCR of the TCR CDR3, the HTBI primer set was used. MiXCR, run by TCRdb on the multiplex PCR reads, gives a single entry per CDR3 protein. Among about 420,000 distinct CDR3 sequences listed, roughly 13% were seen once. The length of the CDR3 is 18 residues. J gave up 0 bases and V 2 bases, and 7 bases lay outside the gene matches. Germline CDR1 MNHEY, CDR2 SMNVEV (reference sequence). Sequencing was performed on blood. This TCR derives from a woman younger than 30 with Graves' hyperthyroidism. The rearrangement joins TRBV27 to TRBJ2-6; 7 bases line up with TRBD1. As DNA, the CDR3 is TGTGCCAGCAGTTTAGACAGGGATGGGAGCTCTGGGGCCAACGTCCTGACTTTC. Its translation: CASSLDRDGSSGANVLTF.